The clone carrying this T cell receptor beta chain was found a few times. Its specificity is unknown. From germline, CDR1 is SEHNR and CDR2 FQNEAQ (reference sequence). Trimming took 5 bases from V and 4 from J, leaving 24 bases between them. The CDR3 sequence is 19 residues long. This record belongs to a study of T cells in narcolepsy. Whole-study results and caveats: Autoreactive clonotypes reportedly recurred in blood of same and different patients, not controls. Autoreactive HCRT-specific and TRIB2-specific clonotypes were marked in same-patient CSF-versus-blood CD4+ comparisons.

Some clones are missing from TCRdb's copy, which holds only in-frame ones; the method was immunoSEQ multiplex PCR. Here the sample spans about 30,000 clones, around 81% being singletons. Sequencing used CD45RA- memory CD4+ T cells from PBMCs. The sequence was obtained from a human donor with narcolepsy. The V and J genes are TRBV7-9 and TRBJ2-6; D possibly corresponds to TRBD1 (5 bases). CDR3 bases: TGTGCCAGCAGCCCCCGGTCAGTAGGGGCCCTTCCCGGGGCCAACGTCCTGACTTTC. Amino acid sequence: CASSPRSVGALPGANVLTF.